The 18 T cell receptor beta chains listed next were all sequenced from one sample in a study of blood T cell repertoires in COVID-19. This table comes from immunoSEQ multiplex PCR, and its TCRdb copy is limited to in-frame clones, with some not included. The sample yields roughly 100,000 clones, around nine tenths seen once. The sample comprised peripheral blood. The receptors shown here come from a woman older than 75 in a cohort sampled during active COVID-19.

The chain couples TRBV9 to TRBJ2-5; no firm D call. Germline lookup yields CDR1 SGDLS and CDR2 YYNGEE. Trimming left V 4 bases short and J 0 bases short, with 13 bases between. CDR3 length: 15 residues. The CDR3 here is CASSLTSMYQETQYF. In DNA form, the CDR3 reads TGTGCCAGCAGCCTAACGAGTATGTACCAAGAGACCCAGTACTTC.

This clone was seen just once. The chain combines TRBV28 with TRBJ1-1, with 8 bases that match TRBD1. CDR1 and CDR2 from the germline V gene are MDHEN and SYDVKM. This CDR3 spans 12 amino acids. V gave up 11 bases and J gave up 3 bases; unmatched junction bases: 5. CDR3 loop: CASTGGYTEAFF. CDR3 sequence (DNA): TGTGCCTCAACAGGGGGGTACACTGAAGCTTTCTTT.

V usage is TRBV10-2 and J usage is TRBJ2-7; D is possibly TRBD1 (5 bases). The germline CDR1 and CDR2 sequences are WSHSY and SAAADI. The germline V and J ends were trimmed by 3 bases and 3 bases, with 12 bases remaining between them. CDR3 length equals 14 residues. The CDR3 nucleotides are TGCGCCAGCAGTGAAGGGGCTGGCAACTACGAGCAGTACTTC. Its protein is CASSEGAGNYEQYF.

CDR3 in amino acids: CASRQSLNYGYTF. CDR3 nucleotides: TGTGCCAGCAGACAGTCGCTCAACTATGGCTACACCTTC. J is TRBJ1-2 and V is TRBV6-5; D unresolved. CDR1 MNHEY and CDR2 SVGAGI come from the germline V gene. The V end was cut by 6 bases, the J end by 2 bases, with 10 bases between. The CDR3 runs 13 residues.

This chain connects TRBV3-1 (or the pseudogene TRBV3-2) to TRBJ2-3, with a weak D call TRBD2 (6 bases). The CDR3 length is 16 residues. CDR1 and CDR2 from the germline V gene are LGHDT and YNNKEL (reference sequence). Trimming removed 4 bases from V and 2 bases from J, with 16 bases in between. The CDR3 bases are TGTGCCAGCAGCCCAATGGGGGGAGTGATCACAGATACGCAGTATTTT. This translates into CASSPMGGVITDTQYF.

This chain uses TRBV24-1 with TRBJ2-2, with 8 bases fitting TRBD1. CDR1 and CDR2 from the germline V gene are KGHDR and SFDVKD. The CDR3 is 15 residues long. J lost 4 bases, V lost 7 bases, and 7 bases had no gene match. CDR3 sequence reads: CATSKTGTGTGELFF. In DNA form, the CDR3 reads TGTGCCACCAGCAAAACCGGGACAGGCACCGGGGAGCTGTTTTTT.

The genes are TRBV3-1 (or the pseudogene TRBV3-2) and TRBJ2-5; TRBD2 agrees at 8 bases. The CDR3 is made up of 17 amino acids. V was pared by 3 bases and J by 5 bases, with 14 bases of the junction left unmatched. Germline CDR1 LGHDT, CDR2 YNNKEL (reference sequence). Here the CDR3 reads CASSQPPAGVNYETQYF. CDR3 DNA: TGTGCCAGCAGCCAGCCCCCAGCGGGAGTTAACTACGAGACCCAGTACTTC.

The DNA of the CDR3 is TGTGCCAGCAGCGCTACGGGAGGGAGTGAGCAGTTCTTC. It is translated as CASSATGGSEQFF. The gene calls are TRBV7-3 and TRBJ2-1; TRBD2 matches at 8 bases. V was clipped by 5 bases and J by 9 bases; unmatched bases: 6. Germline loops: CDR1 SGHTA, CDR2 FQGTGA. The CDR3 has 13 residues.

The chain links TRBV5-1 to TRBJ2-1; D is possibly TRBD1 (8 bases). This CDR3 is built from 22 residues. CDR1 is SGHRS and CDR2 is YFSETQ in the germline V gene. V shed 0 bases and J shed 0 bases, with 28 bases lying between them. The CDR3 spells CASSLDRPTTGGGLSSYNEQFF. The CDR3 DNA reads TGCGCCAGCAGCTTGGATCGTCCCACAACAGGGGGGGGTTTAAGCTCCTACAATGAGCAGTTCTTC.

This clone has a handful of counts. The chain has TRBV18 and TRBJ2-7, with D perhaps TRBD2 (5 bases). Looked up from germline, CDR1 is KGHSH and CDR2 is LQKENI. The CDR3 is 14 amino acids. Between the trimmed V and J ends, which lost 8 bases and 2 bases, there was a span of 16 bases. CDR3: CASATRALTYEQYF. In DNA form, the CDR3 reads TGTGCCAGCGCGACGAGGGCTCTCACCTACGAGCAGTACTTC.

The chain couples TRBV21-1 to TRBJ2-3; the table calls TRBD1, which could not be checked here. TRBV21-1 is deemed a pseudogene. The CDR3 covers 16 residues. As DNA, the CDR3 is TGTGCCAGCAGCCCCAGGGGGCGAGTTCTAACAGATACGCAGTATTTT. Protein sequence: CASSPRGRVLTDTQYF.

The chain combines TRBV18 with TRBJ2-3; possible D gene TRBD2, 5 bases. The CDR3 consists of 16 residues. The germline V gene has CDR1 KGHSH and CDR2 LQKENI. The germline V and J ends were trimmed by 3 bases and 4 bases, with 17 bases remaining between them. The CDR3 DNA sequence: TGTGCCAGCTCACCCGTAGCGACCAAGCAGGCAGATACGCAGTATTTT. Translated: CASSPVATKQADTQYF.

This CDR3 is CASSMSTQGGEQYF. The CDR3 nucleotides read TGTGCCAGTAGTATGAGTACACAGGGGGGCGAGCAGTACTTC. The rearrangement links TRBV19 to TRBJ2-7; TRBD1 matches at 8 bases. Per germline, CDR1 LNHDA and CDR2 SQIVND (reference sequence). The V segment lost 3 bases and the J segment 6 bases; nucleotides outside the gene matches: 7. CDR3 length equals 14 residues.

The chain uses TRBV6-6 and TRBJ2-7; D might be TRBD2 (5 bases). Germline CDR1 and CDR2: MNHNY and SVGAGI (reference sequence). The CDR3 loop spans 13 amino acids. V lost 6 bases and J 2 bases, leaving 11 bases between the germline ends. CDR3 protein: CASSPDSTYEQYF. CDR3 nucleotide sequence: TGTGCCAGCAGCCCGGACTCGACCTACGAGCAGTACTTC.

The genes are TRBV24-1 and TRBJ1-4; perhaps TRBD1 as D (6 bases). Germline V lookup: CDR1 KGHDR, CDR2 SFDVKD. The CDR3 is made up of 13 amino acids. V lost 3 bases and J 8 bases, leaving 9 bases between the germline ends. The CDR3 reads CATSDPGQEKLFF. Here the CDR3 DNA reads TGTGCCACCAGTGATCCAGGACAGGAAAAACTGTTTTTT.

V and J are TRBV5-5 and TRBJ1-5, with D unclear. The germline V and J ends were trimmed by 1 base and 0 bases, with 17 bases remaining between them. The CDR3 covers 18 residues. Germline V lookup: CDR1 SGHKS, CDR2 YYEKEE (reference sequence). The CDR3 sequence: CASSLRSPNADSNQPQHF. The CDR3 region has the DNA TGTGCCAGCAGCTTGCGTAGTCCCAATGCTGATAGCAATCAGCCCCAGCATTTT.

The V gene is TRBV5-1, the J gene TRBJ2-1; D unresolved. The CDR3 runs 13 residues. V lost 4 bases and J 4 bases, leaving 9 bases between the germline ends. Germline assignment: CDR1 SGHRS and CDR2 YFSETQ. Written as DNA, the CDR3 is TGCGCCAGCAGCCCGCCAGAATACAATGAGCAGTTCTTC. This sequence encodes CASSPPEYNEQFF.

The chain uses TRBV6-1 and TRBJ2-1; 12 bases align to TRBD2. Germline CDR1 and CDR2: MNHNS and SASEGT. The CDR3 contains 19 residues. V lost 2 bases to trimming and J lost 0 bases; unmatched junction nucleotides: 8. CDR3 sequence: CASSERPTSGGSSYNEQFF. CDR3 DNA: TGTGCCAGCAGTGAACGGCCCACTAGCGGGGGGAGCTCCTACAATGAGCAGTTCTTC.